This is a list of T cell receptor beta chains from one sample in a study of T cell responses to AZD1222 COVID-19 vaccine. Measured with immunoSEQ multiplex PCR; TCRdb has only the in-frame clones, and not every one. Of tens of thousands of clones listed, approximately 90% were seen once; the top ten hold around 2%. The source was peripheral blood, collected on day 0 of AZD1222 vaccination. The receptors were gathered from an adult in good health. CDR3s leave out the opening cysteine and the closing phenylalanine or tryptophan. Fields, in order: V gene, J gene, CDR3 protein.

>TRBV7-2|TRBJ2-1
ASSHQRGQYNEQF
>TRBV5-8|TRBJ2-7
ASSPRGQGGYEQY
>TRBV11-2|TRBJ1-1
ASRQGWGGTEAF
>TRBV5-1|TRBJ2-7
ASTQGPGGYEQY
>TRBV30|TRBJ1-1
AWMDGGISTEAF
>TRBV5-1|TRBJ2-3
ASSALAVSSTDTQY
>TRBV10-3|TRBJ2-5
AINHRVGETQY
>TRBV9|TRBJ2-5
ASSPRPTSGGQETQY
>TRBV5-5|TRBJ1-1
ASSLTMNTEAF
>TRBV30|TRBJ1-1
ASTPRGVRGTEAF
>TRBV6-5|TRBJ2-7
ASRGLDRAHYEQY
>TRBV11-2|TRBJ2-7
ASSLEVGDLSYEQY
>TRBV3-1/TRBV3-2|TRBJ2-3
ASSTRTGGGTDTQY
>TRBV2|TRBJ1-3
ASSGETGNTIY
>TRBV3-1/TRBV3-2|TRBJ1-6
ASSQGVDTGRNSPLH
>TRBV3-1/TRBV3-2|TRBJ1-3
ASSQARNSGNTIY
>TRBV7-9|TRBJ1-3
ASEYSGNTIY
>TRBV7-9|TRBJ1-3
ASSLALQGSGNTIY
>TRBV4-3|TRBJ2-2
ASNQGGTLNTGELF
>TRBV7-2|TRBJ1-4
ASSLAPGGRGEKLF
>TRBV29-1|TRBJ2-2
SVKYTGELF
>TRBV6-2/TRBV6-3|TRBJ2-3
ASSYAGALQLDTQY
>TRBV2|TRBJ2-1
ASSEGRSSYNEQF
>TRBV28|TRBJ2-7
ASSLDKFSYEQY
>TRBV6-5|TRBJ2-1
ASRGRSGYNEQF
>TRBV10-2|TRBJ2-2
ASTGTSENTGELF
>TRBV28|TRBJ1-3
ASSPPGTVNSGNTIY
>TRBV29-1|TRBJ2-2
SVDQGLTGELF
>TRBV7-8|TRBJ1-1
ASSSPKGNTEAF
>TRBV5-6|TRBJ2-6
ASSFSMDGANVLT
>TRBV6-5|TRBJ1-3
ASIGGNTIY
>TRBV6-5|TRBJ1-2
ASRDNRGLSYT
>TRBV18|TRBJ1-5
ASSPTEGNQPQH
>TRBV12-3/TRBV12-4|TRBJ1-6
ASSLSLSKDLH
>TRBV19|TRBJ1-2
ASSDTGTGRYGYT
>TRBV3-1/TRBV3-2|TRBJ1-1
ASSQRRGSEAF
>TRBV7-2|TRBJ1-2
ASSLFAGTGGLNYGYT
>TRBV6-2/TRBV6-3|TRBJ1-5
ASSPNVIQGNQPQH
>TRBV14|TRBJ2-3
ASSQRTSGRGDTQY
>TRBV27|TRBJ2-2
ASSSLVLGNTGELF
>TRBV6-5|TRBJ1-2
ASRPPQSLYGYT
>TRBV6-5|TRBJ2-1
ASRAGLAGFEQF
>TRBV4-2|TRBJ2-4
ASSHGLAGAGRNIQY
>TRBV2|TRBJ2-3
ASRTSGGRSTDTQY
>TRBV29-1|TRBJ2-2
SVAWGSYTGELF
>TRBV5-5|TRBJ2-7
ASSLVSGGAYEQY
>TRBV5-4|TRBJ1-1
ASSLGPGGLMNTEAF
>TRBV6-5|TRBJ2-2
ASSPGQGLTGELF
>TRBV19|TRBJ1-2
ASFRADANYGYT
>TRBV3-1/TRBV3-2|TRBJ2-1
ASSSGLAKNEQF
>TRBV27|TRBJ2-3
ASSFRFADTQY
>TRBV7-2|TRBJ2-5
ASSQGLAGGQETQY
>TRBV27|TRBJ1-6
ASSSPQGSGSPLH
>TRBV5-1|TRBJ2-5
ASSPGSRQETQY
>TRBV18|TRBJ2-7
ASQPGQGASEQY